The entry below describes one TCR beta chain. Its specificity is unknown. At one end the junction does not follow the germline gene, possibly because of a read error. The data stem from a study of T cells after yellow fever vaccination. About the research overall: The SMART-Seq v4 Ultra Low Input method served to prepare the low-cell-number fractions.

5'RACE template switching produced TCR cDNA carrying a universal primer site and UMIs. TCRdb analysed the 5' RACE reads with MiXCR anew, one entry per CDR3 protein. The data contain around 320,000 distinct CDR3 sequences, 9.5% to 12% of them singletons. CDR3 length equals 12 residues. Broader study findings: Reappearing after the booster were most of the clones from primary vaccination (96% CD4, roughly 86% CD8).

The chain couples TRBV12-3 or TRBV12-4 to TRBJ1-2, with D unresolved. The source was CD4+ T cells sorted from PBMCs, collected 45 days after the yellow fever booster vaccination. The TCR was taken from a man between 18 and 35 years old who received the YFV17D yellow fever vaccine. The DNA of the CDR3 is TGTGGCAGCAGTAACGACCAGATGGGCTACACCTTC. Its translation is CGSSNDQMGYTF.